A single sample gave rise to the 6 T cell receptor beta chains below, sequenced in a study of control samples from healthy donors and cancer patients. The protocol was immunoSEQ multiplex PCR, while the TCRdb copy is restricted to in-frame clones and leaves out a portion. The sample lists 200,000 to 250,000 clones; just under 95% were seen once. Material: blood. The receptor set was obtained from a man aged 50-60 years in good health.

The chain joins TRBV28 to TRBJ1-5, with D maybe TRBD1 (6 bases). CDR1 and CDR2 from the germline V gene are MDHEN and SYDVKM. Trimming left V 5 bases short and J 1 base short, with 15 bases between. The CDR3 has 16 amino acids. Written as DNA, the CDR3 is TGTGCCAGCAGTGGGGGGGCCTCAGGGAGCAATCAGCCCCAGCATTTT. Its protein product is CASSGGASGSNQPQHF.

The chain is built from TRBV9 and TRBJ2-5; D is tentatively TRBD1 or TRBD2 (5 bases each). V was shortened by 3 bases and J by 4 bases, with 10 bases between the two germline ends. CDR1 is SGDLS and CDR2 is YYNGEE in the germline V gene. This CDR3 spans 13 amino acids. CDR3: CASSAGTSETQYF. The CDR3 DNA is TGTGCCAGCAGCGCCGGGACGTCAGAGACCCAGTACTTC.

This CDR3 is CASSYGTGGLLSYGYTF. As DNA, the CDR3 is TGTGCCAGCAGTTATGGGACAGGGGGTTTGCTTAGCTATGGCTACACCTTC. The rearrangement uses TRBV5-6 and TRBJ1-2, with TRBD1 matching over 11 bases. In germline, CDR1 is SGHDT, CDR2 YYEEEE. The V gene end was trimmed by 5 bases and the J gene end by 4 bases; junction bases not matched to a gene: 13. The CDR3 is 17 amino acids.

The J gene is TRBJ2-5, the V gene TRBV20-1; 8 bases are shared with TRBD1. CDR3 length: 11 amino acids. CDR1 DFQATT and CDR2 SNEGSKA come from the germline V gene (reference sequence). V lost 4 bases to trimming and J lost 5 bases; unmatched junction nucleotides: 0. CDR3 nucleotide sequence: TGCAGTGCTAACAGGGGGGAGACCCAGTACTTC. As protein: CSANRGETQYF.

Concerning this clone: Other DNA sequences in the same sample also yield this CDR3. The chain uses TRBV10-3 and TRBJ1-6, with a weak D call TRBD1 (5 bases). Germline V gene data show CDR1 as ENHRY and CDR2 as SYGVKD. V was shortened by 3 bases and J by 9 bases, with 9 bases between the two germline ends. This CDR3 region has 13 residues. In nucleotides, the CDR3 is TGTGCCATCAGTGAAGGGGCAGGTTCACCCCTCCACTTT. Its protein product is CAISEGAGSPLHF.

V gene TRBV14 combines with J gene TRBJ2-1; D perhaps matches TRBD2 (5 bases). Germline CDR1 reads SGHDN; CDR2 reads FVKESK. The CDR3 length is 14 residues. The V gene lost 4 bases and the J gene lost 7 bases, with 14 bases spanning the gap. Here the CDR3 DNA reads TGTGCCAGCAGCCGAGACTATCAGGCGAATGAGCAGTTCTTC. It encodes CASSRDYQANEQFF.